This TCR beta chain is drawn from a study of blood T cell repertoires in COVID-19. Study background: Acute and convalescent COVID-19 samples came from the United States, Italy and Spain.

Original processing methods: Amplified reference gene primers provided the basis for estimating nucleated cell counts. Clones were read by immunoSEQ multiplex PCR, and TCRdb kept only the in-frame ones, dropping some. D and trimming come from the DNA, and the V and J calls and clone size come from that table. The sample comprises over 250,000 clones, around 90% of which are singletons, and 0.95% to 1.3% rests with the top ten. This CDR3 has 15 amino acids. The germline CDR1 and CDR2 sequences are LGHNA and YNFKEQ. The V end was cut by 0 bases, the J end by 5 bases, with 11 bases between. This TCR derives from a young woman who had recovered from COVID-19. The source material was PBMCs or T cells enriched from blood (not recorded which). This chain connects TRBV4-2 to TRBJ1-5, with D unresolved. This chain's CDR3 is CASSQDYAGDQPQHF. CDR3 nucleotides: TGTGCCAGCAGCCAAGATTACGCCGGGGATCAGCCCCAGCATTTT.